This T cell receptor beta chain was profiled in a study of blood T cell repertoires in COVID-19. Original methodology: Reference gene primer amplification yielded estimated nucleated cell counts. This table comes from immunoSEQ multiplex PCR, and its TCRdb copy is limited to in-frame clones, with some not included. V and J calls and clone size are those listed in that table; D and trimming were worked out from the DNA. The table shows around 200,000 clones, with about 86% occurring only once. The V gene's germline CDR1 is KGHSH and CDR2 LQKENI. Trimming left V 5 bases short and J 5 bases short, with 15 bases between. This CDR3 is 14 amino acids long.

The rearrangement uses TRBV18 and TRBJ2-5, with D maybe TRBD2 (5 bases). Specimen: peripheral blood. This clonotype originated in a man between 60 and 70 years old who had recovered from COVID-19. In DNA form, the CDR3 reads TGTGCCAGCTCAGGGTATAAAAGAGGGGAGACCCAGTACTTC. Protein sequence: CASSGYKRGETQYF.